This passage covers 29 T cell receptor beta chains from one sample sequenced in a study of blood T cells in healthy people across ages (dated by TCRdb to 2014 to 2015). Receptor libraries were prepared by 5' RACE. Sequenced on an Illumina HiSeq 2500. A second PCR of about 7 to 12 cycles was performed with a sample-barcoded 5' primer and a J-beta primer mix. Clones were called with MiXCR by TCRdb after fastp trimmed the public reads at Q25, and only in-frame beta chains were retained. A single entry per CDR3 protein holds the most common genes and DNA from its merged rows. The sample table lists some 1.5 million distinct CDR3 sequences, 40% to 45% of them with a count of one. The ten largest account for less than 5% of the sample. What was sequenced was blood. These receptors all come from a woman younger than 30 in good health.

This chain connects TRBV27 to TRBJ2-1; no clear D gene. The CDR3 sequence is 10 residues long. Trimming took off 7 bases at V and 15 bases at J, with 13 bases between the two ends. Germline V gene lookup returns CDR1 MNHEY and CDR2 SMNVEV (reference sequence). This chain's CDR3 is CASKSDLLFF. The CDR3, as DNA: TGTGCCAGCAAGTCCGACCTGCTGTTCTTC.

V gene TRBV4-2 combines with J gene TRBJ2-7, with no clear D. Trimming left V 2 bases short and J 7 bases short, with 9 bases between. The CDR3 is 12 residues long. Germline CDR1 reads LGHNA; CDR2 reads YNFKEQ. CDR3 DNA: TGTGCCAGCAGCCAACGCGACAATGAGCAGTACTTC. This gives the protein CASSQRDNEQYF.

V usage is TRBV4-2 and J usage is TRBJ2-5; TRBD2 matches at 8 bases. The CDR3 has 15 amino acids. With V trimmed by 3 bases and J by 2 bases, 5 bases remained unmatched. Germline values: CDR1 LGHNA, CDR2 YNFKEQ. CDR3 in DNA: TGTGCCAGCAGCCAGATACTAGCGGAACAAGAGACCCAGTACTTC. It encodes CASSQILAEQETQYF.

The chain carries TRBV30 and TRBJ2-5; 12 bases match TRBD1. The DNA end favors TRBJ2-7, so the J call may be wrong. The V gene's germline CDR1 is GTSNPN and CDR2 SVGIG (reference sequence). This CDR3 region has 14 residues. This chain's CDR3 is CAWSKGQGANEQYF. DNA for the CDR3: TGTGCCTGGAGTAAGGGACAGGGGGCCAACGAGCAGTACTTC.

V and J are TRBV12-3 or TRBV12-4 and TRBJ1-2; 10 nucleotides agree with TRBD1. This CDR3 has 15 residues. The trim removed 5 bases at V and 8 bases at J, leaving 11 bases unmatched. CDR3 sequence reads: CASSLVPDRGRGYTF. DNA of the CDR3: TGTGCCAGCAGTCTTGTGCCCGACAGGGGGCGAGGCTACACCTTC.

The rearrangement links TRBV7-8 to TRBJ2-1; D may correspond to TRBD1 or TRBD2 (6 bases each). CDR1 and CDR2 from the germline V gene are SGHVS and FQNEAQ. This CDR3 is built from 18 residues. The ends were cut back, 0 bases at V and 1 base at J, with 16 bases in the middle. This CDR3 reads CASSLARGGGISYNEQFF. The DNA for the CDR3 is TGTGCCAGCAGCTTAGCCCGAGGAGGGGGGATATCCTACAATGAGCAGTTCTTC.

J is TRBJ2-1 and V is TRBV4-1; the match to TRBD2 covers 8 bases. The V segment lost 0 bases and the J segment 2 bases; nucleotides outside the gene matches: 6. The germline V gene has CDR1 MGHRA and CDR2 YSYEKL. The CDR3 covers 17 residues. CDR3 DNA: TGCGCCAGCAGCCAAGATCTCGGGCGGGGGGCCTACAATGAGCAGTTCTTC. Protein sequence: CASSQDLGRGAYNEQFF.

The chain uses TRBV29-1 and TRBJ2-7; no definite D call. The CDR3 sequence is 13 residues long. The germline V gene has CDR1 SQVTM and CDR2 ANQGSEA. Trimming took off 4 bases at V and 0 bases at J, with 10 bases between the two ends. CDR3 bases: TGCAGCGTTGGGGGTTTGTACTCCTACGAGCAGTACTTC. It translates to CSVGGLYSYEQYF.

This clonotype was counted between two and nine times. The chain carries TRBV12-3 or TRBV12-4 and TRBJ1-4, with D unclear. This CDR3 spans 15 amino acids. Trimming stripped 6 bases from V and 3 bases from J, with 14 bases between. The CDR3 region is CASSPNPGSNEKLFF. The CDR3 nucleotides are TGTGCCAGCAGCCCGAACCCGGGATCTAATGAAAAACTGTTTTTT.

This clonotype was observed a few times. The chain combines TRBV29-1 with TRBJ2-1; no reliable D call. The CDR3 covers 15 residues. Per the germline V gene, CDR1 is SQVTM and CDR2 is ANQGSEA. Trimming stripped 1 base from V and 0 bases from J, with 10 bases between. CDR3 residues: CSVEARLTSYNEQFF. Written as DNA, the CDR3 is TGCAGCGTTGAAGCCCGACTTACCTCCTACAATGAGCAGTTCTTC.

This chain uses TRBV28 with TRBJ2-7, with a weak D call TRBD1 (6 bases). CDR1 and CDR2 (germline): MDHEN, SYDVKM. Trimming removed 5 bases from V and 2 bases from J, with 16 bases in between. This CDR3 comprises 15 residues. CDR3 DNA: TGTGCCAGCAGTCCTACTGGGACAAGGACCTACGAGCAGTACTTC. This encodes CASSPTGTRTYEQYF.

This clonotype has more than one count but fewer than ten. The rearrangement links TRBV29-1 to TRBJ1-2; D is perhaps TRBD1 (5 bases). Germline CDR1 is SQVTM and CDR2 is ANQGSEA. The CDR3 is 13 residues long. V lost 3 bases and J 2 bases, leaving 10 bases between the germline ends. CDR3: CSVDEGKNYGYTF. As DNA, the CDR3 is TGCAGCGTTGACGAGGGGAAGAACTATGGCTACACCTTC. The full variable domain, in which reference TRBV29-1 and TRBJ1-2 provide the parts outside the CDR3, is SAVISQKPSRDICQRGTSLTIQCQVDSQVTMMFWYRQQPGQSLTLIATANQGSEATYESGFVIDKFPISRPNLTFSTLTVSNMSPEDSSIYLCSVDEGKNYGYTFGSGTRLTVV.

The chain uses TRBV18 and TRBJ1-2; D possibly corresponds to TRBD1 (6 bases). The CDR3 runs 13 residues. The germline V gene has CDR1 KGHSH and CDR2 LQKENI. V was pared by 3 bases and J by 3 bases, with 8 bases between. The CDR3: CASSPGADYGYTF. The CDR3 region has the DNA TGTGCCAGCTCACCGGGGGCAGACTATGGCTACACCTTC.

This clonotype appeared a few times. The CDR3 DNA reads as TGTGCCAGCAGCTACCGGGACGCCTTCACGGGGGGCTACACCTTC. It specifies CASSYRDAFTGGYTF. This rearrangement joins TRBV2 to TRBJ1-2; the D gene is possibly TRBD1 (5 bases). V lost 6 bases, J lost 8 bases, and 22 bases lay in between. This CDR3 is built from 15 residues. Germline loops: CDR1 SNHLY, CDR2 FYNNEI.

The CDR3 DNA reads TGTGCCAGCAGCCAAACGATAAGGGCCACTGAAGCTTTCTTT. Its protein product is CASSQTIRATEAFF. J is TRBJ1-1 and V is TRBV14; D not resolved. The CDR3 has 14 amino acids. Germline assignment: CDR1 SGHDN and CDR2 FVKESK. V lost 2 bases and J 4 bases, leaving 11 bases between the germline ends.

The chain employs TRBV6-1 and TRBJ2-7, with TRBD2 matching 10 bases. V was pared by 7 bases and J by 7 bases, with 7 bases of the junction left unmatched. The CDR3 runs to 13 residues. CDR1 MNHNS and CDR2 SASEGT come from the germline V gene. DNA for the CDR3: TGTGCCAGCACTCTAGCGGGAGCCAGTGAGCAGTACTTC. It encodes CASTLAGASEQYF.

This chain links TRBV20-1 with TRBJ1-1; TRBD1 agrees at 7 bases. Germline assignment: CDR1 DFQATT and CDR2 SNEGSKA (reference sequence). The J segment lost 2 bases and the V segment lost 6 bases, leaving 6 bases of the junction unmatched. The CDR3 is 13 amino acids. The CDR3 is CSARDSRNTEAFF. The CDR3, as DNA: TGCAGTGCGCGGGACAGCCGTAACACTGAAGCTTTCTTT.

The chain couples TRBV20-1 to TRBJ2-2; 10 bases match TRBD2. There are 16 residues in the CDR3. V shed 5 bases and J 4 bases; nucleotides not matched to a gene: 10. CDR1 is DFQATT, CDR2 SNEGSKA, per germline (reference sequence). CDR3 region: CSARLAGARGTGELFF. CDR3 coding DNA: TGCAGTGCTCGTCTAGCGGGAGCCCGGGGCACCGGGGAGCTGTTTTTT.

This clonotype was found many times. J is TRBJ2-1 and V is TRBV15; 7 nucleotides match TRBD2. Germline trimming cut 3 bases from V and 3 bases from J; bases unmatched to any gene: 5. The CDR3 spans 15 residues. Per germline, CDR1 LNHNV and CDR2 YYDKDF (reference sequence). CDR3 in DNA: TGTGCCACCAGCAGCGGCAGCGGGGACTACAATGAGCAGTTCTTC. It yields the protein CATSSGSGDYNEQFF.

The gene calls are TRBV2 and TRBJ2-7; D possibly corresponds to TRBD2 (6 bases). CDR3 length: 13 amino acids. Between the trimmed V and J ends, which lost 6 bases and 5 bases, there was a span of 14 bases. From germline, CDR1 is SNHLY and CDR2 FYNNEI. This chain's CDR3 is CASRVTSMDEQYF. CDR3 sequence (DNA): TGTGCCAGCAGGGTGACTAGTATGGACGAGCAGTACTTC.

V and J are TRBV20-1 and TRBJ2-3; 9 nucleotides line up with TRBD2. The CDR3 length is 15 residues. V shed 6 bases, J shed 6 bases, and the junction held 13 bases outside the gene matches. Germline CDR1 DFQATT, CDR2 SNEGSKA (reference sequence). The CDR3 region is CSAHWGLARADTQYF. CDR3 DNA sequence: TGCAGTGCCCACTGGGGACTAGCAAGGGCGGATACGCAGTATTTT.

This clonotype showed up just a few times. The chain couples TRBV7-3 to TRBJ2-7; D is unclear. The CDR3 contains 13 residues. V shed 1 base and J shed 7 bases, with 11 bases lying between them. In germline, CDR1 is SGHTA, CDR2 FQGTGA. The CDR3, as DNA: TGTGCCAGCAGCTTAATTGGTTTAGGAGAGCAGTACTTC. Encoded protein: CASSLIGLGEQYF.

V is TRBV10-2 and J is TRBJ1-2; D unresolved. This CDR3 comprises 13 residues. CDR1 is WSHSY and CDR2 is SAAADI in the germline V gene. Trimming removed 8 bases at V and 2 bases at J, with 12 bases between. The DNA of the CDR3 is TGCGCCAGCTCCGGGGTTTCCAACTATGGCTACACCTTC. Its translation: CASSGVSNYGYTF.

This clonotype was seen only a few times. This chain connects TRBV21-1 to TRBJ2-4. TRBV21-1 is tagged as a pseudogene. There are 11 residues in the CDR3. In DNA form, the CDR3 reads TGTGCCAGCAGCGACAATGAGGAGCAGTACTTC. It specifies CASSDNEEQYF.

The rearrangement uses TRBV12-3 or TRBV12-4 and TRBJ2-7; a possible D gene is TRBD2 (6 bases). The CDR3 loop spans 13 amino acids. V lost 2 bases and J 4 bases, leaving 9 bases between the germline ends. CDR3 protein: CASSLRREYEQYF. The DNA of the CDR3 is TGTGCCAGCAGTTTAAGGAGGGAGTACGAGCAGTACTTC.

In its sample, this clonotype was seen a few times. The V call is TRBV28, the J call TRBJ2-1; the D is unclear. There are 14 residues in the CDR3. The germline gives CDR1 MDHEN, CDR2 SYDVKM. Trimming pared 5 bases from V and 3 bases from J, leaving 11 bases between. The CDR3 DNA sequence: TGTGCCAGCAGTCAGATGGACGGCTACAATGAGCAGTTCTTC. Translated, it gives CASSQMDGYNEQFF.

In its sample, this clonotype was seen many times. In DNA form, the CDR3 reads TGCGCCAGCAGCCCATCTGGGGTAGATACGCAGTATTTT. It encodes CASSPSGVDTQYF. J is TRBJ2-3 and V is TRBV5-1, with D unresolved. V lost 4 bases and J lost 5, with 11 bases in between. The CDR3 totals 13 residues. Germline CDR1 reads SGHRS; CDR2 reads YFSETQ. The variable domain in full, completed from reference TRBV5-1 and TRBJ2-3, reads KAGVTQTPRYLIKTRGQQVTLSCSPISGHRSVSWYQQTPGQGLQFLFEYFSETQRNKGNFPGRFSGRQFSNSRSEMNVSTLELGDSALYLCASSPSGVDTQYFGPGTRLTVL.

This chain links TRBV20-1 with TRBJ1-1, with D unresolved. The CDR3 sequence is 11 residues long. CDR1 and CDR2 (germline): DFQATT, SNEGSKA (reference sequence). V lost 6 bases, J lost 5 bases, and 10 bases lay in between. DNA of the CDR3: TGCAGTGCCAGGCTGGAGACTGAAGCTTTCTTT. Encoded protein: CSARLETEAFF.

This clonotype has just one count. Germline and junction disagree at one end, which may indicate a read error. The gene calls are TRBV7-7 and TRBJ2-5; D unclear. This CDR3 is built from 16 residues. Germline lookup yields CDR1 SSHAT and CDR2 FNYEAQ (reference sequence). DNA of the CDR3: TGTGCTAGCACCCCGCCCCCCGATCCGAAATACAATGAGCAGTACTTC. This translates into CASTPPPDPKYNEQYF.